Listed below are T cell receptor beta chains from one sample, sequenced in a study of OX40 agonist ivuxolimab in advanced cancers. Sequencing used immunoSEQ multiplex PCR; TCRdb keeps in-frame clones, though not all of them. The data hold about 100,000 clones, with more than 85% observed a single time. Sequencing used CD4+ or CD8+ T cells sorted from blood, obtained in a trial of the OX40 agonist ivuxolimab. The source is an adult with an advanced solid tumor such as melanoma, head and neck, liver or kidney cancer. The CDR3 runs from the conserved cysteine through the conserved F or W. A D gene is named only where the DNA matches it firmly. Not every row has a clone size; where given, it reads once, few, many or a size class.

NA	TRBJ2-7	TRBV25-1	TRBD1	TGTGCCAGCAGTGAGTCCGGGACAGGGGCCTACGAGCAGTACTTC	CASSESGTGAYEQYF
NA	TRBJ1-3	TRBV5-4	NA	TGTGCCAGCAGTCGATCGGGGGGGATCGGCTTAAACACCATATATTTT	CASSRSGGIGLNTIYF
NA	TRBJ2-2	TRBV27	TRBD1	TGTGCCAGCAGTACCAGACAGGGGGGCCCCGGGGAGCTGTTTTTT	CASSTRQGGPGELFF
NA	TRBJ1-1	TRBV6-5	NA	TGTGCCAGCAGTTACTCAGAGAACACTGAAGCTTTCTTT	CASSYSENTEAFF
NA	TRBJ1-5	TRBV28	TRBD1	TGTGCCAGCAGTTTGGGGACAGGGAACAATCAGCCCCAGCATTTT	CASSLGTGNNQPQHF
once	TRBJ2-7	TRBV4-1	NA	TGCGCCAGCAGCCAATGGAAGCAAAGAGTGGCCTACGAGCAGTACTTC	CASSQWKQRVAYEQYF
NA	TRBJ2-1	TRBV5-8	TRBD2	TGTGCCAGCACCTTTAGGACTAGCTCCAACAATGAGCAGTTCTTC	CASTFRTSSNNEQFF
NA	TRBJ2-1	TRBV10-2	NA	TGCGCCAGCAGCGTACAGGAGGCGGTGGGGTACAATGAGCAGTTCTTC	CASSVQEAVGYNEQFF
NA	TRBJ1-1	TRBV7-2	NA	TGTGCCAGCAGCTTACTATCGGATGAAGCTTTCTTT	CASSLLSDEAFF
NA	TRBJ2-1	TRBV6-5	NA	TGTGCCAGCAGTTACGACGCCTCCTACAATGAGCAGTTCTTC	CASSYDASYNEQFF
NA	TRBJ1-2	TRBV14	NA	TGTGCCAGCAGCCAAGAGGCCAGGGTGGGCTATGGCTACACCTTC	CASSQEARVGYGYTF
NA	TRBJ1-5	TRBV28	NA	TGTGCCAGCAGAGGAAACGATCTACTCAATCAGCCCCAGCATTTT	CASRGNDLLNQPQHF
NA	TRBJ2-3	TRBV27	NA	TGTGCCAGCAGTTTAGGGAGCACAGATACGCAGTATTTT	CASSLGSTDTQYF
NA	TRBJ2-1	TRBV7-9	TRBD2	TGTGCCAGCAGCCCAACTAGCGGTGGGTCCAATGAGCAGTTCTTC	CASSPTSGGSNEQFF
NA	TRBJ2-1	TRBV11-3	TRBD1	TGTGCCAGCAGCTTAGGGGGGGACAGGGAGCAGTTCTTC	CASSLGGDREQFF
NA	TRBJ2-2	TRBV2	NA	TGTGCCAGCTTGCACCGATTGAACACCGGGGAGCTGTTTTTT	CASLHRLNTGELFF
few	TRBJ1-1	TRBV7-2	NA	TGTGCCAGCAGCCTCCCAAGGGACGCGGGCACTGAAGCTTTCTTT	CASSLPRDAGTEAFF
once	TRBJ2-7	TRBV5-1	NA	TGCGCCAGCAGCCCCAGGGGAGGCGGGAGCTACGAGCAGTACTTC	CASSPRGGGSYEQYF
NA	TRBJ2-1	TRBV5-1	TRBD2	TGCGCCAGCAGCGTGGGACTAGCGGGAGGCGAGCAGTTCTTC	CASSVGLAGGEQFF
NA	TRBJ2-1	TRBV11-1	TRBD1	TGTGCCAGCAGCGTGGGGGACAGGGGGCTTTCCTACAATGAGCAGTTCTTC	CASSVGDRGLSYNEQFF
NA	TRBJ1-5	TRBV6-1	NA	TGTGCCAGCGGGGGGCAGGCTAATCAGCCCCAGCATTTT	CASGGQANQPQHF
NA	TRBJ2-1	TRBV11-3	NA	TGTGCCAGCAGCTCCAGAACAGGCCTTTACAATGAGCAGTTCTTC	CASSSRTGLYNEQFF
NA	TRBJ2-5	TRBV19	TRBD2	TGTGCCAGTAGTATCGCGGGGGAAGCAGAGACCCAGTACTTC	CASSIAGEAETQYF
NA	TRBJ2-5	TRBV11-2	NA	TGTGCCAGCAGCTTAGGTTCCTCCCGGGGAGAGACCCAGTACTTC	CASSLGSSRGETQYF
NA	TRBJ1-1	TRBV18	NA	TGTGCCAGCTCACCACCTGACAGACACAACACTGAAGCTTTCTTT	CASSPPDRHNTEAFF
NA	TRBJ2-1	TRBV28	TRBD2	TGTGCCAGCAGTCCCCCCCTATGGGTAGCGGGAAACAATGAGCAGTTCTTC	CASSPPLWVAGNNEQFF
few	TRBJ1-1	TRBV14	TRBD1	TGTGCCAGCAGCCTACGGACAGGGATCGAAGCTTTCTTT	CASSLRTGIEAFF
NA	TRBJ2-7	TRBV5-1	NA	TGCGCCAGCAGCGGGGACGCCGGGGGCTACGAGCAGTACTTC	CASSGDAGGYEQYF
NA	TRBJ2-3	TRBV14	TRBD1	TGTGCCAGCAGCCCAACAGGGGGAGATACGCAGTATTTT	CASSPTGGDTQYF
NA	TRBJ2-5	TRBV18	NA	TGTGCCAGCTCACCTCTCGAGGGCCAAGAGACCCAGTACTTC	CASSPLEGQETQYF
NA	TRBJ1-4	TRBV6-1	NA	TGTGCCAGCAGGGGCAGATGGGCAACTAATGAAAAACTGTTTTTT	CASRGRWATNEKLFF
once	TRBJ2-1	TRBV19	TRBD1	TGTGCCAGTAGTATCTCCGGGACAGGGAAGTTCTTC	CASSISGTGKFF
NA	TRBJ2-5	TRBV7-7	NA	TGTGCTAGCAGCCGATCCAGGGCTGGAGAGACCCAGTACTTC	CASSRSRAGETQYF
NA	TRBJ1-1	TRBV7-2	TRBD1	TGTGCCAGCAGCTTAAGGACAGGGGCGGGGAGGACTGAAGCTTTCTTT	CASSLRTGAGRTEAFF
NA	TRBJ1-6	TRBV7-8	NA	TGTGCCAGCAGCCTTCGAGGGGACACAGCGGGATCACCCCTCCACTTT	CASSLRGDTAGSPLHF
once	TRBJ1-5	TRBV28	TRBD1	TGTGCCAGCAGTCAACGGACAGGGGTGGGTCAGCCCCAGCATTTT	CASSQRTGVGQPQHF
NA	TRBJ1-6	TRBV7-9	TRBD1	TGTGCCAGCAGCTTAGAGGGACAGGGCGGTAGCTCACCCCTCCACTTT	CASSLEGQGGSSPLHF
NA	TRBJ2-7	TRBV28	NA	TGTGCCAGCAAACGGGGTCCCTACGAGCAGTACTTC	CASKRGPYEQYF
NA	TRBJ2-3	TRBV9	NA	TGTGCCAGCAGCGTAGTGGCACAGAGCACAGATACGCAGTATTTT	CASSVVAQSTDTQYF
NA	TRBJ2-3	TRBV7-8	TRBD2	TGTGCCAGCAGCCGTCTTCTCCGGGGGGAGGATACGCAGTATTTT	CASSRLLRGEDTQYF
NA	TRBJ2-5	TRBV9	TRBD2	TGTGCCAGCAGCGTAGGTTCTAGCGGGAGGGCGGATGAGACCCAGTACTTC	CASSVGSSGRADETQYF
NA	TRBJ2-7	TRBV7-9	TRBD1	TGTGCCAGCAGCCCTAGGACAGGTTTCTTGTTCTGGGGCTACGAGCAGTACTTC	CASSPRTGFLFWGYEQYF
NA	TRBJ1-3	TRBV9	NA	TGTGCCAGCAGCGTAGGAGGGACTACTGGAAACACCATATATTTT	CASSVGGTTGNTIYF
NA	TRBJ2-3	TRBV7-3	NA	TGTGCCAGCAGCTCCCCCACTGTTCCAGATACGCAGTATTTT	CASSSPTVPDTQYF
NA	TRBJ2-1	TRBV28	NA	TGTGCCGCGGAAATGGGGGGCCTTACGAACAATGAGCAGTTCTTC	CAAEMGGLTNNEQFF
NA	TRBJ2-1	TRBV11-2	NA	TGTGCCAGCAGCTTCGGCTACAATGAGCAGTTCTTC	CASSFGYNEQFF
NA	TRBJ2-7	TRBV19	NA	TGTGCCAGTAGTACCCGTAACTCCTACGAGCAGTACTTC	CASSTRNSYEQYF
NA	TRBJ1-2	TRBV10-3	NA	TGTGCCATCAGTGAGGTGACAGCACTCAACTATGACTACACCTTC	CAISEVTALNYDYTF
NA	TRBJ1-1	TRBV2	NA	TGTGCCAGCAGTGAAGGTGGCCTTGAGTACACTGAAGCTTTCTTT	CASSEGGLEYTEAFF
NA	TRBJ2-1	TRBV9	TRBD2	TGTGCCAGCAGCACCGGGACTAGTGTCGTCAATGAGCAGTTCTTC	CASSTGTSVVNEQFF
NA	TRBJ2-3	TRBV6-5	NA	TGTGCCAGCAGTTACACTAGATTGGGCACAGATACGCAGTATTTT	CASSYTRLGTDTQYF
NA	TRBJ2-7	TRBV19	TRBD2	TGTGCCAGTAGCCGGGCGGGAGCGTACGAGCAGTACTTC	CASSRAGAYEQYF
NA	TRBJ1-6	TRBV2	NA	TGTGCCAGCAGTTTGGATGGACCATTGGTGAATTCACCCCTCCACTTT	CASSLDGPLVNSPLHF